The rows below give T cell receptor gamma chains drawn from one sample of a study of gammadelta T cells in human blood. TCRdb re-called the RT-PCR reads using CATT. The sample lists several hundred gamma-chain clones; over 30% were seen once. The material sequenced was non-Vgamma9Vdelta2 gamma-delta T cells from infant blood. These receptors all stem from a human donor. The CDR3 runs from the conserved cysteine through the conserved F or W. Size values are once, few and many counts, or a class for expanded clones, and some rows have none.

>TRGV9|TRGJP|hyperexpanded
TGTGCCTTGTGGGAGGGCTCACAAGAGTTGGGCAAAAAAATCAAGGTATTT
CALWEGSQELGKKIKVF
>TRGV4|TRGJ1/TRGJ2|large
TGTGCCACCTGGGTTTATTATAAGAAACTCTTT
CATWVYYKKLF
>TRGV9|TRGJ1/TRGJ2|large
TGTGCCTTGTGGGAGGTGCGTTGGGTTTGGGATTATAAGAAACTCTTT
CALWEVRWVWDYKKLF
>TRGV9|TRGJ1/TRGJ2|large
TGTGCCTTGTGGGAGGTTTATTATAAGAAACTCTTT
CALWEVYYKKLF
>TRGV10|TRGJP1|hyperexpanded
TGTGCTGCGTGGGATAATTGGACAAATACCACTGGTTGGTTCAAGATATTT
CAAWDNWTNTTGWFKIF
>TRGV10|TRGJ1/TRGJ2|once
TGTGCTGCGTGGGATTATTCAGCCCGATATTATAAGAAACTCTTT
CAAWDYSARYYKKLF
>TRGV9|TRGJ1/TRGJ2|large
TGTGCCTTGTGGGAGGTGCGGAAGAAACTCTTT
CALWEVRKKLF
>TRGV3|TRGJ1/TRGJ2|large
TGTGCCACCTGGGACGCCGCTAAGAAACTCTTT
CATWDAAKKLF
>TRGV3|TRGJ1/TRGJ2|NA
TGTGCCACCTGGGACAGGCTGTTTTATTATAAGAAACTCTTT
CATWDRLFYYKKLF
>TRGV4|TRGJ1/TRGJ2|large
TGTGCCACCTGGGATGCCCTTAATTATTATAAGAAACTCTTT
CATWDALNYYKKLF
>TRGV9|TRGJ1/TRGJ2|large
TGTGCCTTGTGGGAGGTGCTAGTCGCCAAGAAACTCTTT
CALWEVLVAKKLF
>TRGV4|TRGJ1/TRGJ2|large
TGTGCCACCTGGGATGAGAATTATTATAAGAAACTCTTT
CATWDENYYKKLF
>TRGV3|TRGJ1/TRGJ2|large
TGTGCCACCTGGGACAGGGATTATTATAAGAAACTCTTT
CATWDRDYYKKLF
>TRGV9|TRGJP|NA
TGTGCCTTGTGGGAGGTTAAAGAGTTGGGCAAAAAAATCAAGGTATTT
CALWEVKELGKKIKVF
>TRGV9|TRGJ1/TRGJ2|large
TGTGCCTTGTGGGAGGTAACTTATTATAAGAAACTCTTT
CALWEVTYYKKLF
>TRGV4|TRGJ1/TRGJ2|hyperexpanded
TGTGCCACCTGGGATGTTCATAAGAAACTCTTT
CATWDVHKKLF
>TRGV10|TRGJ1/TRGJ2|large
TGTGCTGCGTGGGAACGTCTCTATAAGAAACTCTTT
CAAWERLYKKLF
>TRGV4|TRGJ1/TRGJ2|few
TGTGCCACCTGGGATGGGCCGGGTGATTATTATAAGAAACTCTTT
CATWDGPGDYYKKLF
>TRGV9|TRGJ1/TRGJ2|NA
TGTGCCTTGTGGGAGGTACGGTCGATGAGGAAACTCTTT
CALWEVRSMRKLF
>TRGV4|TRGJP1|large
TGTGCCACCTGGGATCCTGGTTGGTTCAAGATATTT
CATWDPGWFKIF
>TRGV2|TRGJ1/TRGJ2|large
TGTGCCACCTGGGACGGCAGTTATTATAAGAAACTCTTT
CATWDGSYYKKLF
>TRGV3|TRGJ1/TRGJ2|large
TGTGCCACCTGGGACAGGCGACGGTATTATAAGAAACTCTTT
CATWDRRRYYKKLF
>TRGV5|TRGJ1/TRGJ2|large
TGTGCCACCTGGGACAGAGTTCCCCCCTATTATAAGAAACTCTTT
CATWDRVPPYYKKLF